The T cell receptor beta chain described here comes from a study of T cell responses to AZD1222 COVID-19 vaccine. The data were produced by immunoSEQ multiplex PCR, yet TCRdb's version contains in-frame clones alone and is incomplete. This sample carries more than 140,000 clones, around 89% of them seen once, and the ten largest clones take about 3.4%. Between the trimmed V and J ends, which lost 0 bases and 1 base, there was a span of 7 bases. The CDR3 sequence is 14 residues long. This clone was detected once. The chain couples TRBV23-1 to TRBJ2-7; possible D gene TRBD2, 5 bases. TRBV23-1 is flagged as an ORF with uncertain function. The material sequenced was peripheral blood, taken on day 0 of MenACWY control vaccination. The origin of this receptor is an adult in good health. CDR3 protein: CASSQSRGSYEQYF. CDR3 nucleotides: TGCGCCAGCAGTCAATCACGAGGGTCCTACGAGCAGTACTTC.